Shown below are 5 T cell receptor beta chains from a single sample sequenced in a study of early stage breast cancer tumors. TCRdb's copy holds only in-frame clones and misses some; the assay was immunoSEQ multiplex PCR. The data contain 20,000 or so clones, about 78% of them singletons. Material for sequencing was blood. These receptors were obtained from a person between 55 and 69 years old with breast cancer.

This clone was detected only once. The DNA for the CDR3 is TGTGCCAGCAGCCCAGGCGTCTACCACAGCACAGATACGCAGTATTTT. It specifies CASSPGVYHSTDTQYF. The chain combines TRBV4-2 with TRBJ2-3, with D unclear. Per germline, CDR1 LGHNA and CDR2 YNFKEQ. Trimming took 4 bases from V and 0 from J, leaving 14 bases between them. The CDR3 extends over 16 amino acids.

This chain joins TRBV6-1 and TRBJ2-1, with 10 bases lining up with TRBD1. The CDR3 loop spans 15 amino acids. The V segment lost 3 bases and the J segment 3 bases; nucleotides outside the gene matches: 2. CDR1 and CDR2 (germline): MNHNS, SASEGT. The CDR3 here is CASSDGTGDYNEQFF. Written as DNA, the CDR3 is TGTGCCAGCAGTGATGGGACAGGGGACTACAATGAGCAGTTCTTC.

The V gene is TRBV12-5, the J gene TRBJ2-7; D perhaps matches TRBD1 (5 bases). Per the germline V gene, CDR1 is LGHNT and CDR2 is FRNRAP. This CDR3 comprises 12 residues. The V end was cut by 9 bases, the J end by 6 bases, with 15 bases between. CDR3 DNA: TGTGCTAGCCGGGTCCTCCAGGGCGAGCAGTACTTC. It specifies CASRVLQGEQYF.

This chain joins TRBV15 and TRBJ2-4; D unclear. The CDR3 covers 14 residues. Per the germline V gene, CDR1 is LNHNV and CDR2 is YYDKDF (reference sequence). V shed 0 bases and J shed 0 bases, with 3 bases lying between them. CDR3 loop: CATSREPAKNIQYF. In nucleotides, the CDR3 is TGTGCCACCAGCAGAGAGCCAGCCAAAAACATTCAGTACTTC.

This sequence joins TRBV2 and TRBJ1-2; 7 positions agree with TRBD1. Germline loops: CDR1 SNHLY, CDR2 FYNNEI. The J segment lost 0 bases and the V segment lost 11 bases, leaving 9 bases of the junction unmatched. This CDR3 contains 14 residues. The CDR3 DNA follows: TGTGCCGGATTACCGGGACAGCCTAACTATGGCTACACCTTC. The encoded protein is CAGLPGQPNYGYTF.